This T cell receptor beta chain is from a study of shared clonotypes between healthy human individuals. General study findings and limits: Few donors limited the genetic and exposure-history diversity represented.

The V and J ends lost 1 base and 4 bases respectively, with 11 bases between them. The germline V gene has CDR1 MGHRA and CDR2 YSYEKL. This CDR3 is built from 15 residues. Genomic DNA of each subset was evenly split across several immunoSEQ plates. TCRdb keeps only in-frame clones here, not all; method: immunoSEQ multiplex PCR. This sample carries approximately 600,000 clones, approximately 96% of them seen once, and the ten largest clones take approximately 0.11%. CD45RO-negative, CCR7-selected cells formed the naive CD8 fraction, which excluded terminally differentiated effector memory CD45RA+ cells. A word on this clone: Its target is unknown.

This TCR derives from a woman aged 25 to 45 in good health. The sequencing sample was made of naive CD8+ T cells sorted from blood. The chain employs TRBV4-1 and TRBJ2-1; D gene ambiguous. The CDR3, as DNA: TGCGCCAGCAGCCAAGTCCCGCGAGGTTACAATGAGCAGTTCTTC. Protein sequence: CASSQVPRGYNEQFF.